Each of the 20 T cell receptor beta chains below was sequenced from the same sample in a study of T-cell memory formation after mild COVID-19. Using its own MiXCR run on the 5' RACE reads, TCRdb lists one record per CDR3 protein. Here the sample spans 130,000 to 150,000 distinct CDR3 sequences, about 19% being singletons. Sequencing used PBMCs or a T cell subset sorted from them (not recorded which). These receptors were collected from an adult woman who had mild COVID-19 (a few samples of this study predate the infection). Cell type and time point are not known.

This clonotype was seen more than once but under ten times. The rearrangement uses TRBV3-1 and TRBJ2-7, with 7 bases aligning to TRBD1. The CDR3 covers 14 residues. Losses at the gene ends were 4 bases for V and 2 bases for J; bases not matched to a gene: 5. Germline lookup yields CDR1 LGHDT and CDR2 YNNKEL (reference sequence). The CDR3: CASSPADRTYEQYF. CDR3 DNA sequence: TGTGCCAGCAGCCCTGCGGACAGGACCTACGAGCAGTACTTC.

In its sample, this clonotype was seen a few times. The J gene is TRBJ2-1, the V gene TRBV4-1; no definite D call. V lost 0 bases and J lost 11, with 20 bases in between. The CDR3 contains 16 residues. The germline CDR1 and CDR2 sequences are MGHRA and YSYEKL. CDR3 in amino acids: CASSQDKQPNLDKQFF. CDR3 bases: TGCGCCAGCAGCCAAGATAAACAGCCCAACTTGGATAAGCAGTTCTTC.

This chain's CDR3 is CASSFFHNTDTQYF. Written as DNA, the CDR3 is TGTGCCAGCAGCTTTTTCCATAACACAGATACGCAGTATTTT. V is TRBV5-5 and J is TRBJ2-3; D is uncertain. V was cut by 2 bases and J by 2 bases, with 9 bases left in between. Germline CDR1 reads SGHKS; CDR2 reads YYEKEE (reference sequence). The CDR3 has 14 residues.

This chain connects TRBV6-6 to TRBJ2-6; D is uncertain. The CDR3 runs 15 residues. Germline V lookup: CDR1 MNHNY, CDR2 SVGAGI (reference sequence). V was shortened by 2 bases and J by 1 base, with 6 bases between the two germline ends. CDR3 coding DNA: TGTGCCAGCAGTTACCCCGTTTCTGGGGCCAACGTCCTGACTTTC. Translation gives CASSYPVSGANVLTF.

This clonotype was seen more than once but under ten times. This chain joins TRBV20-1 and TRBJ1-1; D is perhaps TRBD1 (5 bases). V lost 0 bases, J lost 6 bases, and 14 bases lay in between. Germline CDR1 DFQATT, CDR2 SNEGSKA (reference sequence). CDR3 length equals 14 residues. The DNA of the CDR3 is TGCAGTGCTAGAGAGGCTCCTAGCAGGGCTGAAGCTTTCTTT. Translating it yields CSAREAPSRAEAFF.

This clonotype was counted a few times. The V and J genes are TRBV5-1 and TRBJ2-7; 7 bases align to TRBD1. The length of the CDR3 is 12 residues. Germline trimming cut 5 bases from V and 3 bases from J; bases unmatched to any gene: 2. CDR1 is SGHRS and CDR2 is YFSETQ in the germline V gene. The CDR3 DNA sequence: TGCGCCAGCAGGGGACAGCTCTACGAGCAGTACTTC. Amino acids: CASRGQLYEQYF.

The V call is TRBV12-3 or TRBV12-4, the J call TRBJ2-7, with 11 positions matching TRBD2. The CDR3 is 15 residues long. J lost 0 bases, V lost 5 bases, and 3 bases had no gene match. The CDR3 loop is CASSKTSGSSYEQYF. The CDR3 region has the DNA TGTGCCAGCAGTAAAACTAGCGGGAGCTCCTACGAGCAGTACTTC.

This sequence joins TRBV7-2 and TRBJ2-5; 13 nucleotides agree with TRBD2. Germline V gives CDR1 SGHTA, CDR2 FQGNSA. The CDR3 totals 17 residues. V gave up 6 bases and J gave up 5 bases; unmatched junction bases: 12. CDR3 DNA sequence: TGTGCCAGCAGTCTTGGGACTAGCGGGATAGTGAGGGAGACCCAGTACTTC. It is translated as CASSLGTSGIVRETQYF.

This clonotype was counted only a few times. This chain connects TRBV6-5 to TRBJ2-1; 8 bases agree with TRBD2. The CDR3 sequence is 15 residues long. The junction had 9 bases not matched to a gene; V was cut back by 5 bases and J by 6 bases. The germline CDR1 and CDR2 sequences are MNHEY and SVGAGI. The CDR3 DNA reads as TGTGCCAGCAGTCCTCTAAGCGGGAGAGGCAATGAGCAGTTCTTC. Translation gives CASSPLSGRGNEQFF.

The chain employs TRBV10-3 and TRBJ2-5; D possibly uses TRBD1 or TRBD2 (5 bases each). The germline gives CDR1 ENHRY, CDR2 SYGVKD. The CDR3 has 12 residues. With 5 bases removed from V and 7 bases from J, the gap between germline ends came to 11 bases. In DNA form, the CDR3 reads TGTGCCATCAGTTTTACTGGGGGGACCCAGTACTTC. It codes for CAISFTGGTQYF.

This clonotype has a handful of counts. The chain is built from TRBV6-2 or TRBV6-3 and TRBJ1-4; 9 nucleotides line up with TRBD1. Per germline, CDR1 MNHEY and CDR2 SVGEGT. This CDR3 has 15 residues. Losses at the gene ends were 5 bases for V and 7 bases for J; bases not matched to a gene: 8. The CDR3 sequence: CASSPRGQGSEKLFF. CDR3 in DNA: TGTGCCAGCAGTCCTCGGGGACAGGGAAGTGAAAAACTGTTTTTT.

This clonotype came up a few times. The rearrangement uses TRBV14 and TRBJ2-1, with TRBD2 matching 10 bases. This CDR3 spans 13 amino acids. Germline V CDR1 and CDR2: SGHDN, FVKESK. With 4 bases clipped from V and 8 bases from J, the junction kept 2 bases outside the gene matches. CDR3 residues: CASSPSGSYEQFF. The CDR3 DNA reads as TGTGCCAGCAGCCCTAGCGGGAGCTATGAGCAGTTCTTC.

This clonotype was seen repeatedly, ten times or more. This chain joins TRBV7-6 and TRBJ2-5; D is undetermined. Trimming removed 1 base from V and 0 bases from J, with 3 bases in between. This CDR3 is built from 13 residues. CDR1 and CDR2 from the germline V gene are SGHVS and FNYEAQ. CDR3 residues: CASSLGNQETQYF. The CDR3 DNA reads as TGTGCCAGCAGCTTAGGAAACCAAGAGACCCAGTACTTC.

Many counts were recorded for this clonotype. CDR3 DNA: TGTGCCAGCGGCACAGGGAGAGAGACCCAGTACTTC. Its protein is CASGTGRETQYF. The chain links TRBV12-3 or TRBV12-4 to TRBJ2-5; D is possibly TRBD1 (6 bases). V gave up 8 bases and J gave up 4 bases, with 11 bases separating them. CDR3 length: 12 amino acids.

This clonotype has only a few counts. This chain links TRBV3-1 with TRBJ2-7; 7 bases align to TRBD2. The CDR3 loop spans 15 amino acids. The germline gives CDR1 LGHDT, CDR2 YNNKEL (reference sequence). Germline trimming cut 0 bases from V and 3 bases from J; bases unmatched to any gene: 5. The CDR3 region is CASSQDATSSYEQYF. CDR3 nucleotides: TGTGCCAGCAGCCAAGACGCGACTAGCAGCTACGAGCAGTACTTC.

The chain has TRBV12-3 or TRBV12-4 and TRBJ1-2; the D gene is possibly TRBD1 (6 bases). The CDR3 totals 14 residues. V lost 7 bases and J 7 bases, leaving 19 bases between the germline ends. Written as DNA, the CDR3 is TGTGCCAGCATCATCGACGGGACAACGGGTGGCTACACCTTC. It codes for CASIIDGTTGGYTF.

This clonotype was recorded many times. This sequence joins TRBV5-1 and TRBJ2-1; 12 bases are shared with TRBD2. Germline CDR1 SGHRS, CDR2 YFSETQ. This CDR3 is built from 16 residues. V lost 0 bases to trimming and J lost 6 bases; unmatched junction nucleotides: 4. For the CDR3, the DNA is TGCGCCAGCAGCTTGGAACTAGCGGGAGGTTCCAATGAGCAGTTCTTC. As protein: CASSLELAGGSNEQFF.

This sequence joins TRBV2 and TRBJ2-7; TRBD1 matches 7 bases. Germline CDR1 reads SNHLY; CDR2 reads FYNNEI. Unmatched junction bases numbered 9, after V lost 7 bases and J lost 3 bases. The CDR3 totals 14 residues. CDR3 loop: CASTTGTEVYEQYF. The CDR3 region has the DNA TGTGCCAGCACCACCGGGACAGAAGTCTACGAGCAGTACTTC.

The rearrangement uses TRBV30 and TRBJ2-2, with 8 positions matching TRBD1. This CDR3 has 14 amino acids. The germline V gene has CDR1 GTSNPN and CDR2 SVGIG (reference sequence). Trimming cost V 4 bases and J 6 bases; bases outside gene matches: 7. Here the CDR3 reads CAWITGGGPGELFF. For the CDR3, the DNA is TGTGCCTGGATAACAGGGGGTGGTCCCGGGGAGCTGTTTTTT. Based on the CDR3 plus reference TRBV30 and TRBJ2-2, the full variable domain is SQTIHQWPATLVQPVGSPLSLECTVEGTSNPNLYWYRQAAGRGLQLLFYSVGIGQISSEVPQNLSASRPQDRQFILSSKKLLLSDSGFYLCAWITGGGPGELFFGEGSRLTVL.

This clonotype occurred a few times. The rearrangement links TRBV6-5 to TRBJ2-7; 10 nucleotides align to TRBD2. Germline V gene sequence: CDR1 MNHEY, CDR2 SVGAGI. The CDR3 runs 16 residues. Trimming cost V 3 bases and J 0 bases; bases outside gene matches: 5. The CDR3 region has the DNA TGTGCCAGCAGTTATTCGGCTAGCGGGAGCTCCTACGAGCAGTACTTC. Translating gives CASSYSASGSSYEQYF.